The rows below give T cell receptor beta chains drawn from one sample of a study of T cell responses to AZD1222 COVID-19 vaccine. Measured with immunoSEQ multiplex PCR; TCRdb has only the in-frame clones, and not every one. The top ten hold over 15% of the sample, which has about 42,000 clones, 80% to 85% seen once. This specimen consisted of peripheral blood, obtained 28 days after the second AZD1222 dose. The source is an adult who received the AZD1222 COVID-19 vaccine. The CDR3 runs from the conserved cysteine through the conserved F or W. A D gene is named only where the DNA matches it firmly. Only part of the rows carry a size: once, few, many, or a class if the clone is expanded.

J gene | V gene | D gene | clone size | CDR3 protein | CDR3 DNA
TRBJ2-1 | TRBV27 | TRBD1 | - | CASRDRLGDEQFF | TGTGCCAGCCGGGACAGGTTGGGGGATGAGCAGTTCTTC
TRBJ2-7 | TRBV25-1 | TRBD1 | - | CASSGGGAKSYEQYF | TGTGCCAGCAGTGGAGGGGGCGCGAAGTCCTACGAGCAGTACTTC
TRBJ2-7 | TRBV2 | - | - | CASREGDEQYF | TGTGCCAGCAGGGAGGGGGACGAGCAGTACTTC
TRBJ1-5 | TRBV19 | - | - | CATSGGNPYSNQPQHF | TGTGCCACCTCCGGAGGGAATCCCTATAGCAATCAGCCCCAGCATTTT
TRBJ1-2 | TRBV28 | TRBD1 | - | CASSHGQVYGYTF | TGTGCCAGCAGCCACGGACAGGTCTATGGCTACACCTTC
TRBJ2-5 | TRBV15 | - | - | CATSRDRAEETQYF | TGTGCCACCAGCAGAGATCGGGCGGAAGAGACCCAGTACTTC
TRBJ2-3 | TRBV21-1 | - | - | CASSKGRGHSTDTQYF | TGTGCCAGCAGCAAGGGCAGGGGGCATAGCACAGATACGCAGTATTTT
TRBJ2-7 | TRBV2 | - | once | CASSPLGVLQDYEQYF | TGTGCCAGCAGCCCCCTAGGGGTCTTGCAGGACTACGAGCAGTACTTC
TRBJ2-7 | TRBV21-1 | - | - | CASSKWTPKSYEQYF | TGTGCCAGCAGCAAATGGACTCCCAAAAGCTACGAGCAGTACTTC
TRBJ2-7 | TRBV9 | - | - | CASSVGTVSYEQYF | TGTGCCAGCAGCGTTGGGACTGTCTCCTACGAGCAGTACTTC
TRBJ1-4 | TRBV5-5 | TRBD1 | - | CASSLRTGANEKLFF | TGTGCCAGCAGCTTAAGGACAGGGGCTAATGAAAAACTGTTTTTT
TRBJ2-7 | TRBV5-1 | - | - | CASSLRVRGGDEQYF | TGCGCCAGCAGCTTGAGAGTGCGAGGCGGGGACGAGCAGTACTTC
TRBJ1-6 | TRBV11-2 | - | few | CASSSGRNSPLHF | TGTGCCAGCAGCTCGGGGCGGAATTCACCCCTCCACTTT
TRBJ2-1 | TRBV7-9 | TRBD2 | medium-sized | CASSPSSGGFDEQFF | TGTGCCAGCAGCCCTTCTAGCGGGGGTTTCGATGAGCAGTTCTTC
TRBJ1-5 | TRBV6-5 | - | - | CASSLSGNQPQHF | TGTGCCAGCAGCCTGAGTGGCAATCAGCCCCAGCATTTT
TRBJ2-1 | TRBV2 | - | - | CASNPYNEQFF | TGTGCCAGCAACCCCTACAATGAGCAGTTCTTC
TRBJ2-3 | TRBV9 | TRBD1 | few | CASSAQGADTQYF | TGTGCCAGCAGCGCTCAGGGGGCAGATACGCAGTATTTT